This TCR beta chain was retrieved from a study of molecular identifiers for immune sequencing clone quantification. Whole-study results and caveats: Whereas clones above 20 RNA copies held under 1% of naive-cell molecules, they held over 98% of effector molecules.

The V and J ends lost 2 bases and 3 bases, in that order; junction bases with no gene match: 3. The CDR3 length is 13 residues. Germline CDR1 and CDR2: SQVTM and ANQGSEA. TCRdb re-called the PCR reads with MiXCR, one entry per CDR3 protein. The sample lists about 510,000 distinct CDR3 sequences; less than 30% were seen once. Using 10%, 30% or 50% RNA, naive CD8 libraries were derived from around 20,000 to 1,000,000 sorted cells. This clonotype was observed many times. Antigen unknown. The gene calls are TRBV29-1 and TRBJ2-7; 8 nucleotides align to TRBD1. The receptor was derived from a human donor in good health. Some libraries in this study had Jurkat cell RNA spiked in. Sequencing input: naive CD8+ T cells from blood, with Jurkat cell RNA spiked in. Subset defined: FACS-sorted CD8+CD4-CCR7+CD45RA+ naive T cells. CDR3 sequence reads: CSVESGTGYEQYF. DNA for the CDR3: TGCAGCGTTGAATCCGGGACAGGCTACGAGCAGTACTTC.